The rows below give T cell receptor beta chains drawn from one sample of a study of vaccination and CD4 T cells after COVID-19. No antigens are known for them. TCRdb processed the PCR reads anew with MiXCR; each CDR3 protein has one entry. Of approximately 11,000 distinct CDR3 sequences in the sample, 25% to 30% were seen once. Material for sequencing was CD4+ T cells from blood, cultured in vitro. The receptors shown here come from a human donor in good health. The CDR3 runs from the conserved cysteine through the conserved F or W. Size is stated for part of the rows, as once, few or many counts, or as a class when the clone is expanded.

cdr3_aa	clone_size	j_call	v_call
CASSLGTENEQYF	few	TRBJ2-7	TRBV7-2
CASSADRLAGGETQYF	NA	TRBJ2-5	TRBV5-6
CASSVSYQPQHF	NA	TRBJ1-5	TRBV12-3/TRBV12-4
CASRRRELQYNEQFF	NA	TRBJ2-1	TRBV6-1
CASSSRQGSGNEQFF	few	TRBJ2-1	TRBV7-9
CASSEARGPLYEQYF	few	TRBJ2-7	TRBV6-1
CAISEQSSGGTDTQYF	once	TRBJ2-3	TRBV10-3
CSVDSSYNEQFF	NA	TRBJ2-1	TRBV29-1
CSVLRTGELFF	few	TRBJ2-2	TRBV29-1
CASSFEGNQPQHF	few	TRBJ1-5	TRBV7-9
CSATLGSGSYEQYF	NA	TRBJ2-7	TRBV20-1
CSVESTGKGYGYTF	few	TRBJ1-2	TRBV29-1
CASSPSEGHGYTF	NA	TRBJ1-2	TRBV7-2
CATRIDRNRPLEQYF	few	TRBJ2-7	TRBV15
CASSLANGRGPYF	few	TRBJ2-7	TRBV7-9
CASSSSTRGRASYEQYF	few	TRBJ2-7	TRBV27
CSAKAREVAGALNTGELFF	few	TRBJ2-2	TRBV20-1
CASSFRRSGELFF	NA	TRBJ2-2	TRBV12-3/TRBV12-4
CATSANLPGGNQPQHF	NA	TRBJ1-5	TRBV15
CAINGGRDYEQYF	NA	TRBJ2-7	TRBV10-3
CSVRSGQETQYF	NA	TRBJ2-5	TRBV29-1
CSARRALALTDTQYF	few	TRBJ2-3	TRBV20-1
CASSYSSTSGPLNEQFF	few	TRBJ2-1	TRBV6-5
CASSIGTATDTQYF	few	TRBJ2-3	TRBV6-1
CAWTPPGQGPNSPLHF	few	TRBJ1-6	TRBV30
CASSIGTVPGYTF	NA	TRBJ1-2	TRBV19
CASSFGPWSGRFKNTEAFF	NA	TRBJ1-1	TRBV28
CASSLARNPTDTQYF	NA	TRBJ2-3	TRBV7-2
CASSPRAGAQRYNEQFF	NA	TRBJ2-1	TRBV7-2
CASTPGGNYNEQFF	NA	TRBJ2-1	TRBV19
CSVRVDTQYF	few	TRBJ2-3	TRBV20-1
CASSPNPGRLNTGELFF	NA	TRBJ2-2	TRBV19
CASSRSRGGGYGYTF	NA	TRBJ1-2	TRBV4-3
CATTRLSSTDTQYF	few	TRBJ2-3	TRBV6-2/TRBV6-3
CASSYEQYF	medium-sized	TRBJ2-7	TRBV21-1
CASSYLGAYGYTF	few	TRBJ1-2	TRBV6-2/TRBV6-3
CASSAGTGGDTQYF	medium-sized	TRBJ2-3	TRBV6-4
CSAHRGGTTYNEQFF	NA	TRBJ2-1	TRBV20-1
CATSKYRGTSEQYF	few	TRBJ2-7	TRBV15
CAISRTSGYQETQYF	NA	TRBJ2-5	TRBV10-3
CASSPPKRTTDTQYF	NA	TRBJ2-3	TRBV18
CSARPAGRFNEQFF	NA	TRBJ2-1	TRBV20-1
CARGQGPPYEQYF	NA	TRBJ2-7	TRBV27
CASSLVTGGGEAFF	few	TRBJ1-1	TRBV5-4
CASMRARMNTEAFF	few	TRBJ1-1	TRBV28
CASSPNRVNEQYF	NA	TRBJ2-7	TRBV18
CASSIGAATTDTQYF	few	TRBJ2-3	TRBV19
CASGAPASGTNTGELFF	NA	TRBJ2-2	TRBV25-1
CASSQGQGADTQYF	few	TRBJ2-3	TRBV7-2